The clone carrying this T cell receptor beta chain was seen repeatedly, ten times or more. Its antigen is as yet unknown. This sample stems from a study of T-cell reconstitution after alpha-beta-depleted transplantation in children. This sample's TCRbeta library carried unique molecular identifier barcodes. TCRdb redid the calling of the PCR reads with MiXCR, one entry per CDR3 protein. In the table there are over 100,000 distinct CDR3 sequences, about a tenth of which are singletons. Between the trimmed V and J ends, which lost 8 bases and 6 bases, there was a span of 13 bases. CDR1 is MNHEY, CDR2 SVGAGI, per germline. The CDR3 totals 12 residues. Points from the study as a whole: By one year post-transplant, T-cell counts and diversity largely arose from T cells that were newly produced. Surviving recipient T cells and thymic progenitors accounted for the high day-60 TCRbeta diversity observed in some patients.

Sample: PBMCs, taken before TCRalphabeta/CD19-depleted stem cell transplant. This TCR came from a boy younger than 10 with acute lymphoblastic leukemia, due to receive a stem cell transplant. This chain connects TRBV6-5 to TRBJ1-2; D remains ambiguous. The CDR3 DNA is TGTGCCAGCCTCATCGCAGGTAATGGCTACACCTTC. It codes for CASLIAGNGYTF.